This is a list of T cell receptor beta chains from one sample in a study of T cell repertoires in cytomegalovirus infection. TCRdb fed the reads into MiXCR, producing one record per CDR3 protein. The sample holds fewer than 950,000 distinct CDR3 sequences, approximately 29% seen once. Which antigens these TCRs recognize remains unknown. The sequences come from cultured CD8+ T cells from PBMCs, collected from culture after CMV antigen stimulation. The receptors were sampled from a human donor in good health (CMV status not recorded). Some clones in this sample may be carry-over from other donors' samples. The CDR3 runs from the conserved cysteine through the conserved F or W. The order of the fields is J gene, CDR3 length, V gene, CDR3 protein.

TRBJ2-2	16	TRBV24-1	CATSDLGIANTGELFF
TRBJ1-5	13	TRBV27	CASSFLNNQPQHF
TRBJ2-7	14	TRBV19	CASRAARHPYEQYF
TRBJ2-1	11	TRBV6-5	CDSGPNRDQFF
TRBJ2-5	15	TRBV7-9	CASSLGWDSQETQYF
TRBJ2-1	16	TRBV14	CASSRRPGGVFFEQFF
TRBJ2-7	12	TRBV28	CASEDRGYEQYF
TRBJ2-4	13	TRBV10-3	CAISESWGAIQYF
TRBJ1-1	18	TRBV11-3	CASSVFTGTGTRGTEAFF
TRBJ1-1	11	TRBV6-1	CAIQLNTEAFF
TRBJ2-3	13	TRBV7-2	CASSLISTDTQYF
TRBJ2-3	15	TRBV6-1	CASSQVAARTDTQYF
TRBJ2-2	16	TRBV6-5	CASSYRGSPGAGELFF
TRBJ1-2	20	TRBV20-1	CSARGVRGRGEPSLNYGYTF
TRBJ1-6	15	TRBV2	CASRAGQFYNSPLHF
TRBJ1-1	10	TRBV6-1	CASSDIEAFF
TRBJ1-1	12	TRBV29-1	CSVVTGNTEAFF
TRBJ2-1	12	TRBV12-3/TRBV12-4	CASSFRRNEQFF